The entry below gives a single T cell receptor beta chain sequence along with its context. Antigen: not known. This PCR relied on a set of 60 Vbeta primers and 13 Jbeta primers. Data came from immunoSEQ multiplex PCR; TCRdb stores just in-frame clones and leaves some out. The table lists some 190,000 clones, 77% of them singletons. CDR1 and CDR2 from the germline V gene are DFQATT and SNEGSKA (reference sequence). V was clipped by 7 bases and J by 4 bases, with 11 bases between them. CDR3 length: 11 amino acids. This record belongs to a study of cytomegalovirus exposure and HLA in healthy donors. Broader study findings: Because they were indistinguishable, some V segments, including TRBV6-2 and TRBV6-3, were excluded. The listing of roughly 160 TCR beta chains classed them as cytomegalovirus-associated. Per a prior analysis, the majority of TCR beta V segments were productive roughly 87% or roughly 30% of the time.

Sequences were obtained from PBMCs. The sequence derives from a woman in her 30s in good health and CMV-seropositive. The V and J genes are TRBV20-1 and TRBJ2-7; D may be TRBD1 (6 bases). The CDR3 spells CSDRAVYEQYF. The CDR3 DNA sequence: TGCAGTGACAGGGCTGTTTACGAGCAGTACTTC.